This T cell receptor beta chain is drawn from a study of blood T cell dynamics during melanoma immunotherapy. Study at large: Patients with metastatic melanoma got pembrolizumab or nivolumab-ipilimumab as first-line care. Overall study results and limits: It remained unknown if the driving T cell clones were melanoma-specific.

This CDR3 is 17 amino acids long. CDR1 and CDR2 from the germline V gene are SGHRS and YFSETQ. Trimming removed 4 bases from V and 0 bases from J, with 14 bases in between. A fixed DNA input of 350 ng was used per bulk PBMC sample. Generated by immunoSEQ multiplex PCR, the TCRdb table keeps only in-frame clones and is missing some. Of 17,000 or so clones in the sample, 65% to 90% were seen once. This clone has a handful of counts. Its target is unknown. Time point given: pre-treatment baseline. Material: blood, obtained from a patient treated with checkpoint blockade. The receptor comes from a human donor with melanoma. The rearrangement links TRBV5-1 to TRBJ2-6; D possibly corresponds to TRBD2 (5 bases). The CDR3 DNA reads as TGCGCCAGCAGCACTGGCGGCCGGGGCTCTGGGGCCAACGTCCTGACTTTC. Translating gives CASSTGGRGSGANVLTF. The full variable domain, with the rest looked up from reference TRBV5-1 and TRBJ2-6, is KAGVTQTPRYLIKTRGQQVTLSCSPISGHRSVSWYQQTPGQGLQFLFEYFSETQRNKGNFPGRFSGRQFSNSRSEMNVSTLELGDSALYLCASSTGGRGSGANVLTFGAGSRLTVL.